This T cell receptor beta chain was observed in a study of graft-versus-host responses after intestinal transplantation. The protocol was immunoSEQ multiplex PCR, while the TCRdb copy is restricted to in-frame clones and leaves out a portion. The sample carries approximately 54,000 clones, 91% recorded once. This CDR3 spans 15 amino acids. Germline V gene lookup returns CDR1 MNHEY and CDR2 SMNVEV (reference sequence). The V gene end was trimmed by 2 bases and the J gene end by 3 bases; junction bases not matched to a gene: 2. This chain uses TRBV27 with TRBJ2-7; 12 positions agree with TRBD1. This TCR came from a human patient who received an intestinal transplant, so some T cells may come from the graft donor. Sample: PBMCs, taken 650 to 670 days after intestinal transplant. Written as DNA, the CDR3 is TGTGCCAGCAGTTTAGGGACAGGGGGCATCTACGAGCAGTACTTC. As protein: CASSLGTGGIYEQYF.